The rows below give T cell receptor beta chains drawn from one sample of a study of T cell clonotyping in hematopoietic cell transplantation. Repertoires were generated with immunoSEQ multiplex PCR, while TCRdb's copy carries only in-frame clones and drops some. Counted here are around 15,000 clones, more than 60% occurring once; the ten biggest clones make up approximately 12%. This specimen consisted of PBMCs, obtained 30 days after allogeneic stem cell transplant. These receptors all come from a male patient in his forties or fifties who had an allogeneic stem cell transplant from an unrelated donor, so T cells may come from the graft donor. Some clones in this sample may be carry-over from other donors' samples. The conserved cysteine and the conserved F or W are not part of the CDR3 here. A clone size is listed for some rows: how often the clone was seen (once, few, many), or a class if it is expanded.

abundance | j_gene | v_gene | CDR3aa
. | TRBJ2-2 | TRBV28 | ASTGVNTGELF
. | TRBJ1-6 | TRBV7-2 | ASSLVRQSSSYNSPLH
once | TRBJ1-5 | TRBV5-4 | ASSLTGDSNQPQH
. | TRBJ2-1 | TRBV5-6 | ASSLLSGGGYNEQF
. | TRBJ2-6 | TRBV30 | AWTGQGSSGANVLT
. | TRBJ1-2 | TRBV7-6 | ASSFGQDDGYT
. | TRBJ1-1 | TRBV4-1 | ASSQFFLGREAF
few | TRBJ1-5 | TRBV6-5 | ASSNRGNQPQH
few | TRBJ2-7 | TRBV30 | AWSPTSYEQY
medium-sized | TRBJ1-2 | TRBV15 | ATSRDKGTDYGYT
. | TRBJ1-2 | TRBV30 | ASGGENYGYT
. | TRBJ2-3 | TRBV20-1 | SARYRDTQY
. | TRBJ1-2 | TRBV15 | ATGQPTNYGYT
. | TRBJ2-7 | TRBV4-2 | ASSQDGSRPHYEQY
once | TRBJ2-7 | TRBV6-5 | ASSYGQSYEQY
once | TRBJ1-5 | TRBV4-1 | ASSQEGKTGSNQPQH
. | TRBJ2-7 | TRBV6-9 | ASSLGGRTGEQY
few | TRBJ1-1 | TRBV6-1 | ASSERDREAF
. | TRBJ1-5 | TRBV28 | ASSSMGLEDQPQH
few | TRBJ1-1 | TRBV30 | AWSKGRENTEAF
few | TRBJ2-5 | TRBV28 | ASSGQGTRAQY
. | TRBJ1-4 | TRBV28 | ASSGGREKLF
. | TRBJ2-3 | TRBV9 | ASSVAVDHTLDTQY
. | TRBJ2-1 | TRBV4-3 | ASSQERGPYNEQF
. | TRBJ1-1 | TRBV29-1 | SVQKEEAF
. | TRBJ1-2 | TRBV5-4 | ASSDRVGYYGYT
. | TRBJ1-1 | TRBV5-7 | ASSFGRKEYTEAF
. | TRBJ2-2 | TRBV29-1 | SAPGDTGELF
. | TRBJ1-4 | TRBV7-2 | ASSQYRGWDEKLF
. | TRBJ1-2 | TRBV4-1 | ASSPPGAHGYT
few | TRBJ1-2 | TRBV2 | AGVDRAILYGYT
. | TRBJ2-1 | TRBV6-5 | ASSLGLGVYPEQF
. | TRBJ2-5 | TRBV29-1 | SVGSWTSGVETQY
. | TRBJ1-5 | TRBV6-6 | ASSPHLDTPDQPQH
. | TRBJ1-4 | TRBV5-6 | ASSFWFATNEKLF
. | TRBJ1-1 | TRBV25-1 | ASSESYRGPANTEAF